This T cell receptor beta chain was obtained from a study of blood T cell repertoires in COVID-19. Measured with immunoSEQ multiplex PCR; TCRdb has only the in-frame clones, and not every one. The sample records roughly 190,000 clones, around 88% being singletons. This receptor was taken from a man aged 50-59 years with active or convalescent COVID-19. The sequenced material came from peripheral blood.

The CDR3 DNA is TGTGCCATCAGGTTAAAACATTCCGGACTAGCGGGGGAGTACGAGCAGTACTTC. Translated, it gives CAIRLKHSGLAGEYEQYF. The chain combines TRBV10-3 with TRBJ2-7; 13 nucleotides line up with TRBD2. Germline assignment: CDR1 ENHRY and CDR2 SYGVKD. With V trimmed by 6 bases and J by 4 bases, 15 bases remained unmatched. The CDR3 is 18 amino acids.